The sequence of this TCR beta chain was determined in a study of siplizumab effects on memory and regulatory T cells (dated by TCRdb to about 2019). About the study as a whole: The study looked at the effect of siplizumab, an anti-CD2 antibody, on alloreactive T-cell subsets in allogeneic mixed lymphocyte reactions made from human PBMCs.

The CDR3 runs 14 amino acids, cysteine and phenylalanine included. Of all the DNA, just the CDR3 is kept, 42 bases in frame from base 1. Relative to germline, V is missing 3 bases and J is missing 3 bases, with 2 bases of the junction outside any gene match. From a lookup of the germline V gene, CDR1 and CDR2 are SGHRS and YFSETQ. Unstimulated CD4+ memory cells were also sequenced in three donor pairs, together with CD4+ naive, CD8+ TEMRA, CD8+ naive and CD8+ effector memory subsets. Sorted unstimulated T cells and proliferating T cells recovered from mixed lymphocyte reactions underwent TCRbeta CDR3 sequencing. Fresh whole blood from fewer than twelve HLA-typed healthy donors was used to isolate PBMCs. Beyond this particular receptor, the publication reports: Of the alloreactive CD4+ clones that could be mapped, the Treg-derived share averaged around 64% with siplizumab compared with 25% to 30% in control reactions. Because sequences at frequencies below about 10^-5 were poorly captured, only a minor fraction of alloreactive clones could be mapped back to unstimulated subsets. The suppressive function of proliferating Tregs from siplizumab cultures was not functionally confirmed. About 80-96% of proliferating CD4+ or CD8+ clones could not be given a naive or memory phenotype. Greater diversity appeared to be present in unstimulated naive T cells than in memory T cells, and a substantial contribution to the alloresponse seemed to be made by naive cells. Siplizumab significantly reduced the cumulative frequency of alloreactive sequences traceable to unstimulated CD4+ memory T cells.

To prepare the library, the immunoSEQ multiplex PCR assay was applied. The deep sequencing platform assayed around 94,000 TCR templates per sample. Genomic DNA extracted from sorted T cells was the material used for TCRbeta CDR3 sequencing. The authors processed their data as follows. The R programming language was used for clonal analysis of the TCRbeta CDR3 data. Comparing unstimulated samples against CFSE-low samples taken after the reaction was how alloreactive CD4+ and CD8+ clones were defined. Regulatory or non-regulatory origin of alloreactive CD4+ clones was assigned by matching sequences to the sorted unstimulated Treg and non-Treg repertoires. TCRdb provides this immuneACCESS table in a form limited to in-frame rearrangements. Some clones are lacking; in checked studies, under half of them reflect an unresolved V gene, and why the rest are absent is not known. The V and J calls and the clone size are those of that table, but D and trimming were determined from the DNA. The sample yields about 50,000 clones; over 95% were counted once. Together, the top ten hold roughly 1.1% of the sample.

A word on this clone: The antigen it binds to is not known. It has no much larger one-base neighbor in the sample; base qualities were not kept.

Recombination linked TRBV5-1 to TRBJ1-4; 7 bases in the junction line up with TRBD1. Sequencing was done on a sample of naive CD8+ T cells sorted from blood. The sample's cell subset or site label, decoded: unstimulated naive T cells. The clonotype was recovered from a human donor in good health. This receptor has the CDR3 CASSSGQSNEKLFF. The nucleotide sequence reads as follows: TGCGCCAGCAGCTCGGGACAGTCTAATGAAAAACTGTTTTTT.